This T cell receptor (beta chain) was observed in a study of Ad26.COV2.S vaccination and SARS-CoV-2 variants. V dropped 7 bases and J dropped 2 bases, with 18 bases sitting between them. Germline CDR1 reads MNHNY; CDR2 reads SVGAGI (reference sequence). The CDR3 runs 16 residues. Measured with immunoSEQ multiplex PCR; TCRdb has only the in-frame clones, and not every one. The sample comprises about 350,000 clones, approximately 85% of which are singletons, and around 3% rests with the top ten. Noted treatment: around 19 received Ad26.COV2.S at low or high dose, single or two shots; roughly five received placebo; per-sample allocation not given. Vaccine and placebo recipients were sampled on day 63 after the first injection.

The clonotype originates from a person between 18 and 59 years old who received the Ad26.COV2.S COVID-19 vaccine or a placebo. This specimen was peripheral blood, taken in a trial of Ad26.COV2.S vaccine versus placebo. V is TRBV6-6 and J is TRBJ2-4; D is perhaps TRBD1 or TRBD2 (6 bases each). The CDR3 loop reads CASMDEGGLTKNIQYF. DNA of the CDR3: TGTGCCAGCATGGATGAGGGGGGTCTAACCAAAAACATTCAGTACTTC.